This T cell receptor (beta chain) was recorded in a study of blood T cells in healthy people across ages (dated by TCRdb to between 2015 and 2016). Background for the entire study: In model experiments, template switching captured roughly one uniquely barcoded TCR beta cDNA molecule for every two T cells. The study measured age-related changes in TCR beta repertoire diversity using deep sequencing normalized with unique cDNA molecular identifiers. The donors were divided into four age groups: young (average around 16 years), middle-aged (approximately 39), aged (roughly 60) and long-lived (around 80). Donors of different ages were randomly distributed across sequencing lanes to avoid experimental bias. Two additional independent replicas of 1 million unique cDNA reads from the same blood draw were analyzed for two donors (one aged 18 to 30 and one aged 80 or older).

For this clonotype: Its target antigen remains unknown. No much larger clone exists at a distance of one base, and base qualities are not known.

Overall study results and their limits: The percentage of naive T cells measured by flow cytometry correlated strongly with observed TCR beta diversity. Observed TCR beta diversity per million T cells fell roughly linearly with age, and a significant reduction was already apparent by age around 36. Total diversity estimates from one million sequenced T cells were considered lower bounds and underestimates. Compared with the aged group, the long-lived group had more naive CD4+ T cells, fewer expanded clones and increased TCR diversity, suggesting age selection. Donor CMV infection status was unknown, potentially confounding age-related changes in expanded clonotypes. Bulk unsorted PBMC profiling prevented conclusive comparison of naive and antigen-experienced compartments.

V is clipped by 7 bases and J by 0 bases, and the sequence between their germline boundaries is 13 bases long. CDR1 and CDR2 are read off the germline V gene (reference sequence) as SEHNR and FQNEAQ. Including the terminal cysteine and phenylalanine, the CDR3 comprises 15 residues. Only the CDR3 part of the read is kept: 45 bases, read in frame from the first base. Systemically healthy Caucasian individuals from Russia, 39 in total and aged roughly 6 to 95 years, were included as donors. Each donor gave about 9.2 milliliters of peripheral blood, drawn into EDTA-treated Vacutainer tubes. PBMCs were isolated by Ficoll-Paque density-gradient centrifugation, with at least 6 million obtained per sample. Trizol reagent was used to extract total RNA from PBMCs, with at least 5 micrograms per sample. The percentages of naive CD45RAhigh/CD27high T cells were determined by flow cytometry on a PBMC aliquot from every donor.

The library was generated by 5' RACE. The run used an Illumina HiSeq 2500. A second PCR of roughly 7 to 12 cycles was run with a J-beta primer mix and a sample-barcoded 5' primer. A template-switch 5' adaptor carrying 12 random nucleotides introduced a unique molecular identifier onto each TCR beta cDNA molecule. At least 3 million CDR3-containing paired-end reads were obtained from each sample. First-strand cDNA was synthesized from all RNA with the Mint cDNA synthesis kit, primed by a TRBC-specific oligonucleotide. Following uracil-DNA glycosylase treatment, a first 18-cycle PCR with universal primers M1SS and BC2_uni_R was performed on all cDNA. The authors processed their data as follows. Normalization of each sample was performed by random selection of 1 million high-quality reads, each carrying a distinct molecular identifier. Reads with shared molecular identifiers were discarded instead of being binned into consensus sequences. CDR3 identification, clonotype clustering and error correction used MiTCR with a Q25 quality threshold and the strictest error-elimination algorithm. A nonparametric unseen species model using Euler transformation provided a lower-bound estimate of total TCR beta diversity. Using fastp trimming at Q25 and MiXCR clonotype assembly, TCRdb reanalyzed the public sequencing data and kept in-frame beta chains. Duplicate CDR3 protein sequences are folded into a single record with the most common DNA and genes. It is TCRdb's table, rather than the study itself, that gives the V and J calls and clone size. In all, the sample holds around 800,000 distinct CDR3 sequences, and 40% to 65% of those were seen once. About 42% of the sample lies in the top ten.

The V and J genes are TRBV7-9 and TRBJ2-1; TRBD1 might be the D gene, on 5 matching bases. The sequenced sample consisted of blood. The sequence was collected from an elderly man in good health. The sequence in DNA is TGTGCCAGCAAACTCAGGGCTGGCTCCTACAATGAGCAGTTCTTC. Its product reads: CASKLRAGSYNEQFF. Joined to the reference TRBV7-9 and TRBJ2-1 proteins, this CDR3 gives the full variable domain: DTGVSQNPRHKITKRGQNVTFRCDPISEHNRLYWYRQTLGQGPEFLTYFQNEAQLEKSRLLSDRFSAERPKGSFSTLEIQRTEQGDSAMYLCASKLRAGSYNEQFFGPGTRLTVL.